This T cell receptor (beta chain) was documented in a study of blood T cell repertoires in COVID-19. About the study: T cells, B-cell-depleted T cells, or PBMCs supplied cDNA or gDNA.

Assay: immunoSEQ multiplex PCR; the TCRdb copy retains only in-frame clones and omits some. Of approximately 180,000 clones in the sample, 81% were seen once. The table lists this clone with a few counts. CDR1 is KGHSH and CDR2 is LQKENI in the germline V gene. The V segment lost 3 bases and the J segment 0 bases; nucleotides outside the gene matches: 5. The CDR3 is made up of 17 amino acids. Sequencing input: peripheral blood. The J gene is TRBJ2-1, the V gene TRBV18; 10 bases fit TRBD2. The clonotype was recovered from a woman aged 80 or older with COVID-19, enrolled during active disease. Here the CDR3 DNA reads TGTGCCAGCTCACCCGACTCTAGCGGGGGCTCCTACAATGAGCAGTTCTTC. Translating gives CASSPDSSGGSYNEQFF.